The 24 T cell receptor beta chains in this list originate from one sample, sequenced in a study of T cells in Graves' hyperthyroidism and ophthalmopathy. Amplified regions were TCR beta CDR3 sequences from RNA transcripts. With the HTBI primer set, the TCR CDR3 went through a first round of RT-PCR. A single record per CDR3 protein comes from TCRdb applying MiXCR to the multiplex PCR reads. The repertoire holds 550,000 to 700,000 distinct CDR3 sequences, with around 45% as singletons. Input material: peripheral blood or thyroid tissue (not recorded which). The receptor set was obtained from an adult woman with Graves' disease, either hyperthyroidism or ophthalmopathy (not recorded which).

This chain uses TRBV5-1 with TRBJ1-2; the match to TRBD1 covers 8 bases. Germline V gene data show CDR1 as SGHRS and CDR2 as YFSETQ. The CDR3 spans 14 residues. Trimming at V came to 4 bases and at J to 4 bases, leaving 6 bases not matched to a gene. The CDR3 loop is CASSELTGAYGYTF. CDR3 coding DNA: TGCGCCAGCAGCGAGTTGACAGGGGCCTATGGCTACACCTTC.

This clonotype came up many times. The chain combines TRBV4-1 with TRBJ1-3; D is perhaps TRBD1 (5 bases). The CDR3 loop spans 16 amino acids. The germline gives CDR1 MGHRA, CDR2 YSYEKL. Trimming cost V 3 bases and J 0 bases, with 12 bases left between them. As DNA, the CDR3 is TGCGCCAGCAGCCATCCGGGACGGCACTCTGGAAACACCATATATTTT. Translation gives CASSHPGRHSGNTIYF.

This clonotype was seen a few times. The chain joins TRBV10-1 to TRBJ2-5, with D uncertain. The V end lost 3 bases, the J end lost 1 base, and 9 bases lay between the germline ends. Germline V CDR1 and CDR2: WNHNN, SYGVQD (reference sequence). The CDR3 runs to 14 residues. Written as DNA, the CDR3 is TGCGCCAGCAGTGACCCAAGGACCCAAGAGACCCAGTACTTC. It yields the protein CASSDPRTQETQYF.

The sample holds many counts of this clonotype. The chain couples TRBV6-1 to TRBJ2-7, with 8 bases matching TRBD1. The CDR3 has 16 amino acids. With V trimmed by 10 bases and J by 5 bases, 19 bases remained unmatched. CDR1 MNHNS and CDR2 SASEGT come from the germline V gene. In DNA, the CDR3 is TGTGCCACCCCTAGGTTACCGGGACAGGCATCCCACGAGCAGTACTTC. Translated: CATPRLPGQASHEQYF.

The CDR3 reads CASNNGIQPQYF. Here the CDR3 DNA reads TGTGCCAGCAACAACGGGATTCAGCCCCAGTACTTC. V is TRBV7-2 and J is TRBJ2-7; D might be TRBD2 (5 bases). Trimming shortened V by 7 bases and J by 10 bases, and 17 bases separated the two germline ends. The V gene's germline CDR1 is SGHTA and CDR2 FQGNSA. The CDR3 is made up of 12 amino acids.

V and J are TRBV30 and TRBJ2-6; TRBD2 might be the D (5 bases). The germline V gene has CDR1 GTSNPN and CDR2 SVGIG (reference sequence). Trimming removed 2 bases from V and 4 bases from J, with 6 bases in between. The CDR3 loop spans 13 amino acids. The CDR3 nucleotides are TGTGCCTGGAGTCCGGGGGGGGCCAACGTCCTGACTTTC. As protein: CAWSPGGANVLTF.

In this sample, this clonotype turned up once. The genes are TRBV7-9 and TRBJ2-7; D remains ambiguous. V lost 6 bases and J 0 bases, leaving 12 bases between the germline ends. CDR3 length: 14 amino acids. Germline assignment: CDR1 SEHNR and CDR2 FQNEAQ (reference sequence). CDR3 loop: CASSSSVISYEQYF. The CDR3 nucleotides are TGTGCCAGCAGTTCATCGGTAATCTCCTACGAGCAGTACTTC.

This clonotype was picked up a small number of times. The chain couples TRBV12-3 or TRBV12-4 to TRBJ1-4; D is undetermined. With 3 bases removed from V and 0 bases from J, the gap between germline ends came to 5 bases. This CDR3 has 14 amino acids. CDR3 loop: CASSFGPTNEKLFF. Written as DNA, the CDR3 is TGTGCCAGCAGTTTCGGACCAACTAATGAAAAACTGTTTTTT.

The rearrangement links TRBV15 to TRBJ1-1, with D unclear. The germline V and J ends were trimmed by 4 bases and 1 base, with 13 bases remaining between them. This CDR3 has 15 residues. Germline CDR1 LNHNV, CDR2 YYDKDF (reference sequence). This chain's CDR3 is CATSTRGRANTEAFF. CDR3 DNA sequence: TGTGCCACCAGCACGAGAGGAAGAGCGAACACTGAAGCTTTCTTT. The full variable domain, with the rest looked up from reference TRBV15 and TRBJ1-1, is DAMVIQNPRYQVTQFGKPVTLSCSQTLNHNVMYWYQQKSSQAPKLLFHYYDKDFNNEADTPDNFQSRRPNTSFCFLDIRSPGLGDTAMYLCATSTRGRANTEAFFGQGTRLTVV.

This clonotype appeared a few times. V usage is TRBV6-1 and J usage is TRBJ1-4, with D perhaps TRBD1 (5 bases). This CDR3 is 19 amino acids long. Trimming removed 0 bases at V and 1 base at J, with 18 bases between. Germline V gives CDR1 MNHNS, CDR2 SASEGT. CDR3 sequence (DNA): TGTGCCAGCAGTGAAGCGCGGCAGGGAGAGTTGAGAACTAATGAAAAACTGTTTTTT. This gives the protein CASSEARQGELRTNEKLFF.

Details on this clonotype: One end of the junction does not line up with germline, which may come from a read error. The rearrangement joins TRBV7-2 to TRBJ2-3; possible D gene TRBD1, 5 bases. The CDR3 totals 12 residues. Germline V lookup: CDR1 SGHTA, CDR2 FQGNSA. The DNA for the CDR3 is TGTGCCAGCAGCTCCGACACAGGTACGCAGTATTTT. This codes for CASSSDTGTQYF.

The chain links TRBV15 to TRBJ1-1, with D tentatively TRBD1 (5 bases). Germline CDR1 LNHNV, CDR2 YYDKDF (reference sequence). The V and J ends lost 0 bases and 8 bases respectively, with 16 bases between them. The CDR3 covers 15 residues. Here the CDR3 DNA reads TGTGCCACCAGCAGAGATGGGGGAGCAACATACGAAGCTTTCTTT. Amino acids: CATSRDGGATYEAFF.

The chain couples TRBV10-3 to TRBJ2-7; TRBD2 agrees at 11 bases. In germline, CDR1 is ENHRY, CDR2 SYGVKD. The junction had 4 bases not matched to a gene; V was cut back by 0 bases and J by 0 bases. The length of the CDR3 is 17 residues. The DNA of the CDR3 is TGTGCCATCAGTGAGTCGCCTAGCGGGAGGAGCTCCTACGAGCAGTACTTC. Residues: CAISESPSGRSSYEQYF.

This chain joins TRBV7-6 and TRBJ2-5; D tentatively reads TRBD1 or TRBD2 (5 bases each). The CDR3 spans 14 residues. V shed 0 bases and J shed 5 bases, with 10 bases lying between them. From germline, CDR1 is SGHVS and CDR2 FNYEAQ. CDR3 sequence reads: CASSLAGTMETQYF. The CDR3 DNA reads as TGTGCCAGCAGCTTAGCAGGGACGATGGAGACCCAGTACTTC.

This chain connects TRBV12-3 or TRBV12-4 to TRBJ2-2; 8 bases match TRBD2. CDR3 length: 17 residues. J was trimmed by 5 bases and V by 5 bases; bases with no gene match: 13. CDR3 region: CASSVSGASWFTGELFF. CDR3 nucleotides: TGTGCCAGCAGTGTTAGCGGGGCCTCTTGGTTTACCGGGGAGCTGTTTTTT.

This clonotype was found many times. The chain couples TRBV5-8 to TRBJ1-6; D remains unclear. The CDR3 length is 16 residues. V shed 0 bases and J shed 3 bases, with 10 bases lying between them. Germline V lookup: CDR1 SGHTS, CDR2 YDEGEE. The CDR3 sequence is CASSLGQANYNSPLHF. CDR3 sequence (DNA): TGTGCCAGCAGCTTGGGGCAGGCGAACTATAATTCACCCCTCCACTTT.

This clonotype was detected only a few times. A much bigger clone sits one base away, suggesting this may be a read error. The chain is built from TRBV11-2 and TRBJ1-1; tentatively, D is TRBD1 (5 bases). The CDR3 has 13 amino acids. Germline CDR1 reads SGHAT; CDR2 reads FQNNGV. The germline V and J ends were trimmed by 4 bases and 4 bases, with 10 bases remaining between them. CDR3 in amino acids: CASSCSQGTEAFF. The CDR3 DNA reads TGTGCCAGCAGCTGCTCCCAGGGCACTGAAGCTTTCTTT.

This clonotype was picked up many times. The rearrangement uses TRBV12-3 or TRBV12-4 and TRBJ1-5; weak D call: TRBD1 (6 bases). This CDR3 has 17 residues. V lost 8 bases to trimming and J lost 0 bases, with 20 bases between them. CDR3 DNA: TGTGCCAGCGGTCAGGGGTCCCATAGGGATAGCAATCAGCCCCAGCATTTT. Amino acids: CASGQGSHRDSNQPQHF.

The chain is built from TRBV9 and TRBJ1-6; 9 bases align to TRBD1. Germline values: CDR1 SGDLS, CDR2 YYNGEE. V was clipped by 5 bases and J by 9 bases; unmatched bases: 6. This CDR3 is built from 14 residues. The CDR3 sequence is CASSSQGASSPLHF. The CDR3 bases are TGTGCCAGCAGTTCACAGGGGGCATCTTCACCCCTCCACTTT.

The chain combines TRBV7-2 with TRBJ1-1, with D possibly TRBD1 on 5 matching bases. Germline V gene lookup returns CDR1 SGHTA and CDR2 FQGNSA. This CDR3 spans 17 amino acids. The V end was cut by 6 bases, the J end by 0 bases, with 20 bases between. This CDR3 is CASSLFTQGLMNTEAFF. The CDR3 bases are TGTGCCAGCAGTTTATTTACGCAGGGACTTATGAACACTGAAGCTTTCTTT.

The rearrangement uses TRBV11-2 and TRBJ2-7; D call uncertain. Germline V gene data show CDR1 as SGHAT and CDR2 as FQNNGV. V was pared by 4 bases and J by 1 base, with 14 bases between. This CDR3 contains 15 residues. The CDR3 loop is CASSYFRVSSYEQYF. DNA of the CDR3: TGTGCCAGCAGCTACTTCCGGGTCTCATCCTACGAGCAGTACTTC.

This clonotype has only a few counts. This chain uses TRBV24-1 with TRBJ2-5; D gene ambiguous. This CDR3 spans 15 amino acids. With 7 bases removed from V and 4 bases from J, the gap between germline ends came to 18 bases. Germline loops: CDR1 KGHDR, CDR2 SFDVKD. CDR3 nucleotides: TGTGCCACCAGCAAGACCCAAGGGCAACGAGAGACCCAGTACTTC. It encodes CATSKTQGQRETQYF.

This clonotype occurred many times. The V call is TRBV6-4, the J call TRBJ2-1; TRBD2 agrees at 11 bases. With V trimmed by 6 bases and J by 6 bases, 4 bases remained unmatched. The CDR3 covers 14 residues. Germline-derived CDR1 and CDR2 are MRHNA and SNTAGT. CDR3 DNA: TGTGCCAGCAGCCCCGGGACTAGCGGCAATGAGCAGTTCTTC. Translated, it gives CASSPGTSGNEQFF.

This clonotype has more than one count but fewer than ten. An end of the junction does not agree with germline; a read error may underlie this. The chain recombines TRBV10-3 with TRBJ2-7; 10 nucleotides agree with TRBD2. Germline CDR1 is ENHRY and CDR2 is SYGVKD. The CDR3 spans 15 residues. The CDR3 DNA reads TGTGCCAGCAGTCGGGGGGGTCTAGCGGGGGACGAGCAGTACTTC. Translation: CASSRGGLAGDEQYF.